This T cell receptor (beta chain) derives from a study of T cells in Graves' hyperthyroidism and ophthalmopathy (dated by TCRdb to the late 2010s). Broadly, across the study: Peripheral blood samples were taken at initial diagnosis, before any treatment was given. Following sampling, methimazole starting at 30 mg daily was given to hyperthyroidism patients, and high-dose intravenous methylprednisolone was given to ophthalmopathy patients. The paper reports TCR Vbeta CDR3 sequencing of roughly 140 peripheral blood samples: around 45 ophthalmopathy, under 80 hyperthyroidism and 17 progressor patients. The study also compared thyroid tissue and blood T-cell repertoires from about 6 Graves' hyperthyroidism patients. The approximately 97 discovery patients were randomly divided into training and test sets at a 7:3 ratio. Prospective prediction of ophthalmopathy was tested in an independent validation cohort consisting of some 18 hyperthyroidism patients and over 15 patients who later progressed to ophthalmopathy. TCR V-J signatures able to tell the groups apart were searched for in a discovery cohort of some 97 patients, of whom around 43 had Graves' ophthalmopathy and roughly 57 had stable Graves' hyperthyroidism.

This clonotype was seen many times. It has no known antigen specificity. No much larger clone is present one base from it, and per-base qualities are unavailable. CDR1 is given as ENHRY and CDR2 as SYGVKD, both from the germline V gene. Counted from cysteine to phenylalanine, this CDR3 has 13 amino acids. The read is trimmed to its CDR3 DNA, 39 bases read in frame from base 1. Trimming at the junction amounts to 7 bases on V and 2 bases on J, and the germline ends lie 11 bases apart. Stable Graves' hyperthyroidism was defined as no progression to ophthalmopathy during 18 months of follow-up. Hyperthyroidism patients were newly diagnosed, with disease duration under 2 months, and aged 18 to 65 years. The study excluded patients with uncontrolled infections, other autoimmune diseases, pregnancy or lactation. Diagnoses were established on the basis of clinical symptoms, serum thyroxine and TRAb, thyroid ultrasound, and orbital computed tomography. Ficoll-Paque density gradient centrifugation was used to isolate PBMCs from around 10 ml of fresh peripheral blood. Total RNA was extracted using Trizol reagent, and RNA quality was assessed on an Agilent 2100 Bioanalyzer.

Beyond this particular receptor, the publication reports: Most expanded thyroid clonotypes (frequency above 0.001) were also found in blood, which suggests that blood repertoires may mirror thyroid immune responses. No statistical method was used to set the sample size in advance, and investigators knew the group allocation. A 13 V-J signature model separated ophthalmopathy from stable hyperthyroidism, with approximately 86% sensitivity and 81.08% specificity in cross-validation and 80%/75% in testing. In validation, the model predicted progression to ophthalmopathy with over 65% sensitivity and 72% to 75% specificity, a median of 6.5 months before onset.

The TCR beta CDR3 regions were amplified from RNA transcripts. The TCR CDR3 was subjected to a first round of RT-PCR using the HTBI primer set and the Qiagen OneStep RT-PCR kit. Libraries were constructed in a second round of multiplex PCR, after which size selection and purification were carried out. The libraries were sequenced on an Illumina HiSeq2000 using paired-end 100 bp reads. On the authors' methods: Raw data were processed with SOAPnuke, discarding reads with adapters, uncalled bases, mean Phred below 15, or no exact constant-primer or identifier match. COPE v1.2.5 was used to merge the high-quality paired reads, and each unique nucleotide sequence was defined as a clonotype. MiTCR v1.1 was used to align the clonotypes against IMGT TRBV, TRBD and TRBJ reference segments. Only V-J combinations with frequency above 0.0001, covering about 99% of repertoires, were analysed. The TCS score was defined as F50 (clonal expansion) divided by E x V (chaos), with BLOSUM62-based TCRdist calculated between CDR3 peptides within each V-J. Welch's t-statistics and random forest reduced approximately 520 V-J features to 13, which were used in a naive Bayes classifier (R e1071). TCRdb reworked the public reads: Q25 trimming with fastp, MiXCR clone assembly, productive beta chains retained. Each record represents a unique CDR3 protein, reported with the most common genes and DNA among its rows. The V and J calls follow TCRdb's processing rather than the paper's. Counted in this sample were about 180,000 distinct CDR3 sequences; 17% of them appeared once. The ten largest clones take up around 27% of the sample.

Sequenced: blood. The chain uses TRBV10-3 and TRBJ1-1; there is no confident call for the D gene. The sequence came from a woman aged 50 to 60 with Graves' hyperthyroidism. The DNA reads TGTGCCATCACCCGAGACCCCAACACTGAAGCTTTCTTT. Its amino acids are CAITRDPNTEAFF.